A single T cell receptor beta chain is shown here with its context. Its antigen is unidentified. These data are taken from a study of cytomegalovirus exposure and HLA in healthy donors. These donors were members of the approximately 110-subject validation cohort, a group separate from the approximately 700-subject first cohort. Study conclusions and caveats: Subsequent analysis found a tendency for first-cohort TCR clusters to co-occur within the approximately 130 validation repertoires.

TCRdb's copy holds only in-frame clones and misses some; the assay was immunoSEQ multiplex PCR. The sample includes 140,000 or so clones, about 88% of them seen just once. This clonotype originated in a woman under 30 in good health and CMV-seropositive. Sequenced material: PBMCs.

The CDR3 here is CAISGVDTEAFF. The DNA for the CDR3 is TGTGCCATCAGTGGAGTGGACACTGAAGCTTTCTTT. This chain connects TRBV10-3 to TRBJ1-1; no clear D gene. The CDR3 runs to 12 residues. The germline V gene encodes CDR1 ENHRY and CDR2 SYGVKD. V was trimmed by 4 bases and J by 3 bases, leaving 6 bases between them.